The TCR beta chain under discussion was sequenced for a study of OX40 agonist ivuxolimab in advanced cancers. Germline CDR1 is SGHTA and CDR2 is FQGNSA. The CDR3 sequence is 14 residues long. V was clipped by 7 bases and J by 2 bases, with 14 bases between them. Profiled with immunoSEQ multiplex PCR; TCRdb holds only in-frame clones, not every one. The top ten clones hold around 1.8% of a sample with fewer than 55,000 clones, approximately 87% of them seen once. The source is an adult with an advanced solid tumor such as melanoma, head and neck, liver or kidney cancer. The chain employs TRBV7-2 and TRBJ2-5; no firm D call. The sample consisted of CD4+ or CD8+ T cells sorted from blood, taken in a trial of the OX40 agonist ivuxolimab. This CDR3 is CASTFQPSQETQYF. The CDR3 DNA sequence: TGTGCCAGCACTTTCCAGCCTAGTCAAGAGACCCAGTACTTC.